These T cell receptor beta chains were read from a single sample in a study of shared clonotypes between healthy human individuals. Measured with immunoSEQ multiplex PCR; TCRdb has only the in-frame clones, and not every one. There are about 1,900,000 clones in the sample; about 95% occur only once, and around 1.2% lies in the top ten. The sample taken for sequencing was naive CD8+ T cells sorted from blood. These receptors were obtained from a man aged 18 to 30 in good health. The conserved cysteine and the conserved F or W are not part of the CDR3 here.

CDR3 length	J gene	V gene	CDR3 protein
12	TRBJ1-1	TRBV18	ASATGGSYTEAF
11	TRBJ2-7	TRBV27	ASSLSPVYEQY
13	TRBJ2-7	TRBV2	ASSEETSGTYEQY
12	TRBJ1-2	TRBV29-1	SVESRDENYGYT
11	TRBJ2-7	TRBV27	ASSWQGSYEQY
13	TRBJ2-1	TRBV7-9	ASSLRQDSYNEQF
15	TRBJ2-7	TRBV27	ASSLYGLPTLPYEQY
13	TRBJ2-7	TRBV27	ASSSPQQGVYEQY
13	TRBJ2-3	TRBV13	ASSPPSGHTDTQY
12	TRBJ2-3	TRBV9	ASSPPPGADTQY
12	TRBJ2-2	TRBV5-1	ASSFGRGHGELF
11	TRBJ2-5	TRBV13	ASSAEEEETQY
13	TRBJ2-3	TRBV15	ATSRDLLSTDTQY
12	TRBJ1-1	TRBV27	ASSFGRLDTEAF
17	TRBJ2-3	TRBV9	ASSVDLGAGTGPQDTQY
10	TRBJ2-7	TRBV2	ASVRGGDEQY
14	TRBJ2-7	TRBV27	ASSLSAGTGNYEQY
12	TRBJ2-1	TRBV18	ASSPPGQYNEQF
9	TRBJ2-2	TRBV29-1	SVPYTGELF
12	TRBJ2-3	TRBV29-1	SVEAGQSQGTQY
11	TRBJ1-2	TRBV6-5	ATRTGSFYGYT
13	TRBJ2-2	TRBV9	ASSLTGGYTGELF
12	TRBJ2-7	TRBV19	ASSDPGTGYEQY
9	TRBJ1-6	TRBV7-3	ARNKSSPLH
13	TRBJ1-1	TRBV4-1	ASSQELYMGAEAF
9	TRBJ2-7	TRBV25-1	ASSIGYEQY
14	TRBJ2-2	TRBV7-9	ASSVGDRLNTGELF
15	TRBJ1-4	TRBV30	AWSRTTGGAVNEKLF
15	TRBJ2-3	TRBV10-3	AISEPGLLPASDTQY
13	TRBJ1-3	TRBV10-2	ASSESGDSGNTIY
13	TRBJ1-2	TRBV7-9	ASSFGGEANYGYT
13	TRBJ1-1	TRBV11-3	ASSLSGGGDTEAF
9	TRBJ2-1	TRBV6-1	ASSENNEQF
11	TRBJ2-7	TRBV30	ALLAGGQNEQY
14	TRBJ1-2	TRBV19	ASSIVLGDFNYGYT
16	TRBJ1-2	TRBV7-6	ASSLELWPGQSSYGYT
11	TRBJ1-2	TRBV27	ASSEGTANGYT
13	TRBJ2-7	TRBV4-1	ASSPRDRSSYEQY
14	TRBJ2-1	TRBV4-3	ASSQDPPWGTSYLF
12	TRBJ2-7	TRBV6-5	ASSYWDLANEQY
12	TRBJ2-7	TRBV27	ASSLRDSTYEQY
11	TRBJ2-7	TRBV5-6	ASSSAGGYEQY
11	TRBJ2-7	TRBV13	ASSPGQLYEQY